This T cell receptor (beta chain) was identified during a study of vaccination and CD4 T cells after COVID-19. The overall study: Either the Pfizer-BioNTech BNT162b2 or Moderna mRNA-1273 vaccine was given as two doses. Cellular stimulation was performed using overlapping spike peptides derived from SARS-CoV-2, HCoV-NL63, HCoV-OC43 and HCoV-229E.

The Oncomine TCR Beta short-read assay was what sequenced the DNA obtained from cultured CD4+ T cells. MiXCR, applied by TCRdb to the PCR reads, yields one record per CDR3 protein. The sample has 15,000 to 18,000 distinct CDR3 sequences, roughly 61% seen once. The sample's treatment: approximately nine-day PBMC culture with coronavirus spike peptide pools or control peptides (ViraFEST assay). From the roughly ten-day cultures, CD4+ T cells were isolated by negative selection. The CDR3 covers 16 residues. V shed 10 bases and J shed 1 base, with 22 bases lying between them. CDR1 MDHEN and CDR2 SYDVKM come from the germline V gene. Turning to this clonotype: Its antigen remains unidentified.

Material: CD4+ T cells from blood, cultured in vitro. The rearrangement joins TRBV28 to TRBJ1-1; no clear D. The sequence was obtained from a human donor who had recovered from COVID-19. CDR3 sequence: CATIETDLNWNTEAFF. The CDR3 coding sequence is TGTGCCACCATAGAAACCGATCTGAATTGGAACACTGAAGCTTTCTTT.